This entry lists 27 T cell receptor beta chains sequenced from one sample in a study of technical replicates of blood from a handful of donors. Assay used: immunoSEQ multiplex PCR; TCRdb lists only in-frame clones, some missing. The data hold over 50,000 clones, with around 94% observed a single time. Sequencing input: T cells isolated from PBMCs. The origin of the receptors is a human donor in good health.

V gene TRBV7-8 combines with J gene TRBJ2-1; 9 bases are a match to TRBD2. Germline CDR1 is SGHVS and CDR2 is FQNEAQ. This CDR3 spans 17 amino acids. V gave up 6 bases and J gave up 4 bases; unmatched junction bases: 13. Written as DNA, the CDR3 is TGTGCCAGCAGTCCAAGGTTAGCGGGGGCCACGTACAATGAGCAGTTCTTC. Amino acids: CASSPRLAGATYNEQFF. Combining the CDR3 with reference TRBV7-8 and TRBJ2-1 gives the whole variable domain GAGVSQSPRYKVAKRGQDVALRCDPISGHVSLFWYQQALGQGPEFLTYFQNEAQLDKSGLPSDRFFAERPEGSVSTLKIQRTQQEDSAVYLCASSPRLAGATYNEQFFGPGTRLTVL.

The chain links TRBV5-6 to TRBJ1-1; 7 bases match TRBD1. This CDR3 is built from 16 residues. The V and J ends lost 3 bases and 0 bases, in that order; junction bases with no gene match: 8. Germline loops: CDR1 SGHDT, CDR2 YYEEEE. The CDR3 bases are TGTGCCAGCAGCTACGCCCCGGGACAGTTGAACACTGAAGCTTTCTTT. Its protein is CASSYAPGQLNTEAFF. Complete variable domain (other parts from reference TRBV5-6 and TRBJ1-1): DAGVTQSPTHLIKTRGQQVTLRCSPKSGHDTVSWYQQALGQGPQFIFQYYEEEERQRGNFPDRFSGHQFPNYSSELNVNALLLGDSALYLCASSYAPGQLNTEAFFGQGTRLTVV.

The CDR3 DNA follows: TGTGCCAGCAGCTTGGCAGGGGACACTGAAGCTTTCTTT. Protein sequence: CASSLAGDTEAFF. The J gene is TRBJ1-1, the V gene TRBV11-2, with a possible D match to TRBD1 (6 bases). V shed 3 bases and J shed 3 bases, with 8 bases lying between them. CDR3 size: 13 residues. From germline, CDR1 is SGHAT and CDR2 FQNNGV.

This clone showed up just once. The chain links TRBV5-1 to TRBJ2-2; TRBD2 agrees at 13 bases. This CDR3 comprises 18 residues. Germline V gene data show CDR1 as SGHRS and CDR2 as YFSETQ. V gave up 6 bases and J gave up 3 bases; unmatched junction bases: 11. CDR3 coding DNA: TGCGCCAGCACCCGACTAGCGGGGGGTTACGACCACACCGGGGAGCTGTTTTTT. Its protein is CASTRLAGGYDHTGELFF.

The V call is TRBV7-9, the J call TRBJ2-7; 8 nucleotides line up with TRBD1. There are 17 residues in the CDR3. Germline V CDR1 and CDR2: SEHNR, FQNEAQ (reference sequence). J was trimmed by 3 bases and V by 1 base; bases with no gene match: 11. In DNA form, the CDR3 reads TGTGCCAGCAGCTTAGTTCTCCCGGGACAGGACTACTACGAGCAGTACTTC. It encodes CASSLVLPGQDYYEQYF.

The genes are TRBV6-6 and TRBJ2-1; perhaps TRBD1 as D (6 bases). There are 14 residues in the CDR3. Looked up from germline, CDR1 is MNHNY and CDR2 is SVGAGI (reference sequence). Trimming left V 2 bases short and J 8 bases short, with 13 bases between. The CDR3 DNA is TGTGCCAGCAGTTACCTACAGGGTGGTGATGAGCAGTTCTTC. It encodes CASSYLQGGDEQFF.

The chain has TRBV10-2 and TRBJ1-4; 7 bases agree with TRBD1. J lost 5 bases, V lost 6 bases, and 9 bases had no gene match. Germline V gives CDR1 WSHSY, CDR2 SAAADI. The CDR3 is 15 amino acids. The CDR3 protein is CASRLTGQPNEKLFF. The CDR3, as DNA: TGCGCCAGCAGACTAACGGGACAGCCGAATGAAAAACTGTTTTTT.

This chain joins TRBV28 and TRBJ2-7, with no clear D. Looked up from germline, CDR1 is MDHEN and CDR2 is SYDVKM. V lost 7 bases and J lost 3, with 7 bases in between. The CDR3 is made up of 11 amino acids. The CDR3 region is CASTTSYEQYF. The CDR3 coding sequence is TGTGCCAGCACCACCAGCTACGAGCAGTACTTC.

The chain uses TRBV9 and TRBJ2-1; 12 bases map to TRBD2. With V trimmed by 4 bases and J by 8 bases, 10 bases remained unmatched. The CDR3 totals 16 residues. Germline assignment: CDR1 SGDLS and CDR2 YYNGEE. CDR3 DNA: TGTGCCAGCAGCTCCGCCCGGACTAGCGGGAACTATGAGCAGTTCTTC. This gives the protein CASSSARTSGNYEQFF. Looking up the rest from reference TRBV9 and TRBJ2-1 gives the full variable domain: DSGVTQTPKHLITATGQRVTLRCSPRSGDLSVYWYQQSLDQGLQFLIQYYNGEERAKGNILERFSAQQFPDLHSELNLSSLELGDSALYFCASSSARTSGNYEQFFGPGTRLTVL.

The chain is built from TRBV28 and TRBJ1-1; D not resolved. The CDR3 runs to 16 residues. V was trimmed by 3 bases and J by 0 bases, leaving 14 bases between them. Germline values: CDR1 MDHEN, CDR2 SYDVKM. CDR3 sequence: CASSFWEGGLNTEAFF. For the CDR3, the DNA is TGTGCCAGCAGTTTCTGGGAGGGTGGATTGAACACTGAAGCTTTCTTT.

The V gene is TRBV14, the J gene TRBJ1-1; a weak D match, TRBD1 (5 bases). Looked up from germline, CDR1 is SGHDN and CDR2 is FVKESK. The CDR3 totals 15 residues. V was cut by 3 bases and J by 1 base, with 12 bases left in between. CDR3 coding DNA: TGTGCCAGCAGCCAGCTCCTACAGGAGAACACTGAAGCTTTCTTT. It codes for CASSQLLQENTEAFF.

The rearrangement uses TRBV6-5 and TRBJ1-4; D remains unclear. The V gene lost 0 bases and the J gene lost 3 bases, with 5 bases spanning the gap. The length of the CDR3 is 14 residues. Per the germline V gene, CDR1 is MNHEY and CDR2 is SVGAGI. For the CDR3, the DNA is TGTGCCAGCAGTTACTCGGCGGCTAATGAAAAACTGTTTTTT. Protein sequence: CASSYSAANEKLFF.

The chain links TRBV10-3 to TRBJ2-2; perhaps TRBD1 as D (7 bases). This CDR3 region has 13 residues. Between the trimmed V and J ends, which lost 10 bases and 6 bases, there was a span of 15 bases. Germline V CDR1 and CDR2: ENHRY, SYGVKD. The CDR3 coding sequence is TGTGCCACAGGAAGCAGGGGGGCCGGGGAGCTGTTTTTT. Translated: CATGSRGAGELFF.

The CDR3 spells CASSPRTSEVQETQYF. CDR3 nucleotide sequence: TGCGCCAGCAGCCCTAGGACTAGCGAAGTCCAAGAGACCCAGTACTTC. The chain has TRBV5-1 and TRBJ2-5; 9 nucleotides agree with TRBD2. Trimming cost V 4 bases and J 1 base; bases outside gene matches: 8. The CDR3 has 16 amino acids. Germline CDR1 and CDR2: SGHRS and YFSETQ.

The chain links TRBV5-1 to TRBJ2-1; a possible D gene is TRBD2 (6 bases). The CDR3 sequence is 13 residues long. CDR1 SGHRS and CDR2 YFSETQ come from the germline V gene. Trimming removed 4 bases at V and 10 bases at J, with 15 bases between. The CDR3 DNA is TGCGCCAGCAGCAGGGACTTCCCCGGGGAGCAGTTCTTC. Amino acid sequence: CASSRDFPGEQFF.

The table lists this clone with a count of one. This chain connects TRBV13 to TRBJ1-4; 12 bases line up with TRBD1. Germline V CDR1 and CDR2: PRHDT, FYEKMQ (reference sequence). V shed 5 bases, J shed 11 bases, and the junction held 6 bases outside the gene matches. The CDR3 contains 14 residues. CDR3 sequence: CASSLRDRGRKLFF. The CDR3 DNA reads as TGTGCCAGCAGCCTCAGGGACAGGGGGCGTAAACTGTTTTTT.

V is TRBV9 and J is TRBJ1-3; the D gene is possibly TRBD1 (6 bases). The CDR3 sequence is 15 residues long. Germline V gene sequence: CDR1 SGDLS, CDR2 YYNGEE. The ends were cut back, 0 bases at V and 4 bases at J, with 11 bases in the middle. The CDR3 bases are TGTGCCAGCAGCGTAGAAGACAGGCCGGGAAACACCATATATTTT. Amino acid sequence: CASSVEDRPGNTIYF.

This chain connects TRBV6-5 to TRBJ2-1; tentative D call: TRBD2 (5 bases). Trimming stripped 6 bases from V and 4 bases from J, with 7 bases between. Per the germline V gene, CDR1 is MNHEY and CDR2 is SVGAGI. This CDR3 is 12 amino acids long. The CDR3 DNA reads as TGTGCCAGCAGCCCGGGGTACAATGAGCAGTTCTTC. Amino acids: CASSPGYNEQFF.

This chain links TRBV6-5 with TRBJ1-5; D remains ambiguous. Between the trimmed V and J ends, which lost 4 bases and 4 bases, there was a span of 5 bases. The CDR3 has 12 amino acids. Germline CDR1 is MNHEY and CDR2 is SVGAGI. CDR3 bases: TGTGCCAGCAGTTTCCGTAATCAGCCCCAGCATTTT. It encodes CASSFRNQPQHF.

CDR3 loop: CAIQGTQNYGYTF. The CDR3 nucleotides read TGTGCCATCCAGGGCACACAGAACTATGGCTACACCTTC. The chain has TRBV10-3 and TRBJ1-2, with a tentative D call TRBD1 (5 bases). The germline CDR1 and CDR2 sequences are ENHRY and SYGVKD. V was shortened by 8 bases and J by 2 bases, with 12 bases between the two germline ends. The CDR3 runs 13 residues.

The J gene is TRBJ1-2, the V gene TRBV5-4; maybe TRBD1 (6 bases). The CDR3 is 13 residues long. V dropped 4 bases and J dropped 7 bases, with 14 bases sitting between them. Germline CDR1 and CDR2: SGHNT and YYREEE (reference sequence). The CDR3 sequence is CASSLRGIFGYTF. CDR3 bases: TGTGCCAGCAGCCTAAGGGGGATCTTTGGCTACACCTTC.

This sequence joins TRBV28 and TRBJ1-5, with TRBD1 matching 8 bases. This CDR3 has 17 residues. V dropped 2 bases and J dropped 9; count of bases not matched to a gene: 15. In germline, CDR1 is MDHEN, CDR2 SYDVKM. The chain's CDR3 is CASSLVGLSEQGGPQHF. DNA of the CDR3: TGTGCCAGCAGTTTAGTGGGCCTCTCGGAACAGGGGGGGCCCCAGCATTTT.

The chain is built from TRBV13 and TRBJ2-3, with 9 positions matching TRBD2. The CDR3 runs to 15 residues. CDR1 and CDR2 (germline): PRHDT, FYEKMQ (reference sequence). With V trimmed by 8 bases and J by 0 bases, 6 bases remained unmatched. In nucleotides, the CDR3 is TGTGCCAGCCTCGAGGGACTAGCTAGCACAGATACGCAGTATTTT. Residues: CASLEGLASTDTQYF. Supplemented by reference TRBV13 and TRBJ2-3, the full variable domain reads AAGVIQSPRHLIKEKRETATLKCYPIPRHDTVYWYQQGPGQDPQFLISFYEKMQSDKGSIPDRFSAQQFSDYHSELNMSSLELGDSALYFCASLEGLASTDTQYFGPGTRLTVL.

This clone was picked up one time. The V gene is TRBV28, the J gene TRBJ1-1, with TRBD1 matching 7 bases. Germline lookup yields CDR1 MDHEN and CDR2 SYDVKM. J gave up 1 base and V 4 bases, and 3 bases lay outside the gene matches. The CDR3 sequence is 14 residues long. CDR3 sequence reads: CASSSGQPNTEAFF. As DNA, the CDR3 is TGTGCCAGCAGTTCGGGACAGCCGAACACTGAAGCTTTCTTT.

The rearrangement joins TRBV5-6 to TRBJ1-5; TRBD1 might be the D (5 bases). The V and J ends lost 6 bases and 1 base respectively, with 14 bases between them. The CDR3 has 15 amino acids. Germline values: CDR1 SGHDT, CDR2 YYEEEE. The CDR3 sequence: CASTLSGKSNQPQHF. CDR3 coding DNA: TGTGCCAGCACCCTGTCAGGGAAGAGCAATCAGCCCCAGCATTTT.

The chain employs TRBV5-1 and TRBJ2-7, with 7 bases lining up with TRBD2. The V and J ends lost 4 bases and 6 bases, in that order; junction bases with no gene match: 13. The CDR3 has 15 residues. CDR1 SGHRS and CDR2 YFSETQ come from the germline V gene. CDR3 loop: CASSLVGGSSLEQYF. The DNA for the CDR3 is TGCGCCAGCAGCCTCGTCGGGGGGAGTTCTCTCGAGCAGTACTTC.

The chain carries TRBV7-9 and TRBJ2-2; 7 bases fit TRBD2. The germline V gene has CDR1 SEHNR and CDR2 FQNEAQ (reference sequence). This CDR3 is built from 16 residues. Trimming took 8 bases from V and 7 from J; bases not matched to a gene: 16. The CDR3 here is CASAPVGGRGIGELFF. CDR3 DNA: TGTGCCAGCGCCCCTGTGGGCGGGAGAGGGATCGGGGAGCTGTTTTTT.